This T cell receptor (beta chain) came from a study of T cell changes during pregnancy in multiple sclerosis. The CDR3 loop spans 13 amino acids. The V gene's germline CDR1 is SGHTS and CDR2 YDEGEE. The germline V and J ends were trimmed by 4 bases and 0 bases, with 7 bases remaining between them. Method: immunoSEQ multiplex PCR; TCRdb's copy keeps in-frame clones and lacks some. Among fewer than 75,000 clones listed, approximately 90% were seen once. The V gene is TRBV5-8, the J gene TRBJ1-1; D is unclear. This specimen consisted of peripheral blood, obtained after pregnancy. The sequence was collected from a female donor in good health, enrolled as a control in a pregnancy study. The CDR3 loop is CASSPQMNTEAFF. The DNA for the CDR3 is TGTGCCAGCAGCCCTCAGATGAACACTGAAGCTTTCTTT.